This is a list of T cell receptor beta chains from one sample in a study of tumor-infiltrating lymphocytes in oesophageal squamous cell carcinoma. TCRdb reanalysed the PCR reads using MiXCR and keeps one entry per CDR3 protein. The sample contains about 10,000 distinct CDR3 sequences, roughly 61% of which appear only once. The sequenced material came from esophageal tumor tissue. These receptors all come from a female donor with esophageal squamous cell carcinoma. CDR3s include the opening cysteine and the closing phenylalanine or tryptophan. A D gene is named only where the DNA matches it firmly. Not all rows give a size; the values are once, few, many and, for expanded clones, a class.

d_gene: -
abundance: -
j_gene: TRBJ2-5
v_gene: TRBV6-1
CDR3aa: CASSEAVLDSGQETQYF
CDR3nt: TGTGCCAGCAGTGAAGCAGTTCTGGATTCAGGACAAGAGACCCAGTACTTC

d_gene: -
abundance: -
j_gene: TRBJ2-7
v_gene: TRBV7-2
CDR3aa: CASSPGTGSYEQYF
CDR3nt: TGTGCCAGCAGCCCAGGGACGGGCTCCTACGAGCAGTACTTC

d_gene: TRBD2
abundance: -
j_gene: TRBJ2-7
v_gene: TRBV12-3/TRBV12-4
CDR3aa: CASSLSSGGYDEQYF
CDR3nt: TGTGCCAGCAGTTTATCGAGCGGGGGGTACGATGAGCAGTACTTC

d_gene: TRBD1
abundance: -
j_gene: TRBJ2-5
v_gene: TRBV7-3
CDR3aa: CASSADRGETQYF
CDR3nt: TGTGCCAGCAGCGCGGACAGGGGGGAGACCCAGTACTTC

d_gene: -
abundance: -
j_gene: TRBJ2-7
v_gene: TRBV7-3
CDR3aa: CASSLGNEQYF
CDR3nt: TGTGCCAGCAGCTTAGGCAATGAGCAGTACTTC

d_gene: -
abundance: -
j_gene: TRBJ2-3
v_gene: TRBV7-2
CDR3aa: CASSRADRGGLTDTQYF
CDR3nt: TGTGCCAGCAGCCGAGCCGATCGAGGTGGGCTCACAGATACGCAGTATTTT

d_gene: TRBD1
abundance: many
j_gene: TRBJ2-1
v_gene: TRBV10-3
CDR3aa: CAISPHRTGANEQFF
CDR3nt: TGTGCCATCAGTCCACACCGGACAGGGGCCAATGAGCAGTTCTTC

d_gene: TRBD2
abundance: -
j_gene: TRBJ2-1
v_gene: TRBV7-6
CDR3aa: CASSLGTSGIYEQFF
CDR3nt: TGTGCCAGCAGCTTAGGGACTAGCGGGATCTATGAGCAGTTCTTC

d_gene: TRBD1
abundance: -
j_gene: TRBJ1-5
v_gene: TRBV7-6
CDR3aa: CASSLTGTGYQPQHF
CDR3nt: TGTGCCAGCAGCCTTACAGGGACAGGGTATCAGCCCCAGCATTTT

d_gene: TRBD2
abundance: -
j_gene: TRBJ2-1
v_gene: TRBV6-1
CDR3aa: CASRIGLAGYNEQFF
CDR3nt: TGTGCCAGCAGAATCGGACTAGCGGGTTACAATGAGCAGTTCTTC

d_gene: TRBD1
abundance: -
j_gene: TRBJ2-7
v_gene: TRBV11-1
CDR3aa: CASSLEGTGYEQYF
CDR3nt: TGTGCCAGCAGCTTAGAGGGGACAGGCTACGAGCAGTACTTC

d_gene: -
abundance: many
j_gene: TRBJ2-7
v_gene: TRBV6-1
CDR3aa: CASRRQADSYEQYF
CDR3nt: TGTGCCAGCAGAAGACAGGCCGACTCCTACGAGCAGTACTTC

d_gene: TRBD1
abundance: -
j_gene: TRBJ2-3
v_gene: TRBV7-2
CDR3aa: CASSLGQGGNTQYF
CDR3nt: TGTGCCAGCAGCTTGGGACAGGGAGGAAATACGCAGTATTTT

d_gene: -
abundance: -
j_gene: TRBJ1-2
v_gene: TRBV12-3/TRBV12-4
CDR3aa: CASSPGNYGYTF
CDR3nt: TGTGCCAGCAGCCCCGGAAACTATGGCTACACCTTC

d_gene: -
abundance: few
j_gene: TRBJ2-5
v_gene: TRBV6-1
CDR3aa: CASTEIVETQYF
CDR3nt: TGTGCCAGCACTGAAATCGTCGAGACCCAGTACTTC

d_gene: TRBD1
abundance: -
j_gene: TRBJ2-7
v_gene: TRBV5-4
CDR3aa: CASSTPGTGWREQYF
CDR3nt: TGTGCCAGCAGCACCCCCGGGACAGGGTGGAGAGAGCAGTACTTC

d_gene: -
abundance: few
j_gene: TRBJ2-7
v_gene: TRBV7-9
CDR3aa: CASSLAPYEQYF
CDR3nt: TGTGCCAGCAGCTTAGCGCCCTACGAGCAGTACTTC

d_gene: -
abundance: -
j_gene: TRBJ2-3
v_gene: TRBV6-6
CDR3aa: CASSYYRLPDTQYF
CDR3nt: TGTGCCAGCAGTTACTACAGGCTGCCAGATACGCAGTATTTT

d_gene: -
abundance: -
j_gene: TRBJ1-2
v_gene: TRBV7-9
CDR3aa: CASSQGHGNYGYTF
CDR3nt: TGTGCCAGCAGCCAGGGACATGGTAACTATGGCTACACCTTC

d_gene: TRBD2
abundance: -
j_gene: TRBJ2-3
v_gene: TRBV24-1
CDR3aa: CATSDFPGGSTDTQYF
CDR3nt: TGTGCCACCAGTGATTTTCCGGGAGGCAGCACAGATACGCAGTATTTT

d_gene: TRBD2
abundance: -
j_gene: TRBJ2-7
v_gene: TRBV6-6
CDR3aa: CASRGLAYEQYF
CDR3nt: TGTGCCAGCAGGGGACTAGCGTACGAGCAGTACTTC

d_gene: -
abundance: medium-sized
j_gene: TRBJ2-2
v_gene: TRBV24-1
CDR3aa: CATSGLVGGELFF
CDR3nt: TGTGCCACCAGTGGTCTAGTGGGCGGGGAGCTGTTTTTT

d_gene: -
abundance: few
j_gene: TRBJ2-7
v_gene: TRBV7-9
CDR3aa: CASSLDLELDEQYF
CDR3nt: TGTGCCAGCAGCCTAGACCTAGAGTTAGACGAGCAGTACTTC

d_gene: -
abundance: -
j_gene: TRBJ2-3
v_gene: TRBV7-2
CDR3aa: CASSLVDTQYF
CDR3nt: TGTGCCAGCAGCTTAGTAGATACGCAGTATTTT

d_gene: TRBD2
abundance: -
j_gene: TRBJ2-6
v_gene: TRBV7-2
CDR3aa: CASNSGGLSGANVLTF
CDR3nt: TGTGCCAGCAACTCCGGGGGGTTAAGTGGGGCCAACGTCCTGACTTTC

d_gene: TRBD1
abundance: -
j_gene: TRBJ2-1
v_gene: TRBV5-1
CDR3aa: CASRSPSGQRYNEQFF
CDR3nt: TGCGCCAGCAGATCTCCCTCGGGACAGCGTTACAATGAGCAGTTCTTC

d_gene: -
abundance: -
j_gene: TRBJ2-5
v_gene: TRBV7-6
CDR3aa: CASSFGYQETQYF
CDR3nt: TGTGCCAGCAGCTTCGGGTACCAAGAGACCCAGTACTTC

d_gene: -
abundance: -
j_gene: TRBJ2-5
v_gene: TRBV7-2
CDR3aa: CASSGQTQETQYF
CDR3nt: TGTGCCAGCAGCGGACAGACACAAGAGACCCAGTACTTC

d_gene: -
abundance: -
j_gene: TRBJ2-2
v_gene: TRBV7-2
CDR3aa: CASSLYENTGELFF
CDR3nt: TGTGCCAGCAGCTTGTATGAGAACACCGGGGAGCTGTTTTTT

d_gene: -
abundance: -
j_gene: TRBJ2-5
v_gene: TRBV7-6
CDR3aa: CASSKRAGQETQYF
CDR3nt: TGTGCCAGCAGCAAGCGGGCCGGCCAAGAGACCCAGTACTTC

d_gene: -
abundance: -
j_gene: TRBJ2-1
v_gene: TRBV6-1
CDR3aa: CASSEGHRQFF
CDR3nt: TGTGCCAGCAGTGAGGGGCATCGACAGTTCTTC

d_gene: TRBD1
abundance: -
j_gene: TRBJ2-1
v_gene: TRBV19
CDR3aa: CASSMGQLMGEQFF
CDR3nt: TGTGCCAGTAGTATGGGACAGCTCATGGGTGAGCAGTTCTTC

d_gene: -
abundance: -
j_gene: TRBJ2-3
v_gene: TRBV11-2
CDR3aa: CASSWTDNNSPLHF
CDR3nt: TGTGCCAGCAGCTGGACGGACAATAATTCACCCCTCCACTTC

d_gene: -
abundance: -
j_gene: TRBJ2-5
v_gene: TRBV10-3
CDR3aa: CAISTYREHEQYF
CDR3nt: TGTGCCATCAGTACCTACAGGGAGCATGAGCAGTACTTC

d_gene: -
abundance: -
j_gene: TRBJ2-5
v_gene: TRBV7-2
CDR3aa: CASRHRDWGETQYF
CDR3nt: TGTGCCAGCAGACACCGAGATTGGGGAGAGACCCAGTACTTC

d_gene: TRBD1
abundance: large
j_gene: TRBJ1-1
v_gene: TRBV7-9
CDR3aa: CASSSGTAQIVEGAFF
CDR3nt: TGTGCCAGCAGCTCCGGGACAGCACAGATCGTTGAAGGAGCTTTCTTT

d_gene: -
abundance: -
j_gene: TRBJ1-1
v_gene: TRBV7-8
CDR3aa: CASSPRGGALNTEAFF
CDR3nt: TGTGCCAGCAGCCCCCGGGGGGGAGCTTTGAACACTGAAGCTTTCTTT

d_gene: -
abundance: once
j_gene: TRBJ2-5
v_gene: TRBV7-2
CDR3aa: CASSFGETQYF
CDR3nt: TGTGCCAGCAGCTTTGGGGAGACCCAGTACTTC

d_gene: TRBD2
abundance: few
j_gene: TRBJ2-5
v_gene: TRBV12-3/TRBV12-4
CDR3aa: CASRAGGEETQYF
CDR3nt: TGTGCCAGCAGAGCGGGAGGGGAAGAGACCCAGTACTTC

d_gene: TRBD2
abundance: -
j_gene: TRBJ2-7
v_gene: TRBV5-3
CDR3aa: CASSLGLAEGYEQYF
CDR3nt: TGTGCCAGCAGCCTGGGACTAGCGGAGGGGTACGAGCAGTACTTC

d_gene: -
abundance: -
j_gene: TRBJ2-7
v_gene: TRBV7-6
CDR3aa: CASSLDRAGGYTFGF
CDR3nt: -

d_gene: TRBD2
abundance: -
j_gene: TRBJ2-1
v_gene: TRBV7-8
CDR3aa: CASSLFRVGERGRAGEQFF
CDR3nt: TGTGCCAGCAGCTTATTCAGGGTTGGGGAGCGCGGGAGGGCCGGTGAGCAGTTCTTC

d_gene: TRBD2
abundance: -
j_gene: TRBJ2-3
v_gene: TRBV12-3/TRBV12-4
CDR3aa: CASSQRLAGLGTDTQYF
CDR3nt: TGTGCCAGCAGCCAGAGACTAGCGGGGTTGGGCACAGATACGCAGTATTTT

d_gene: TRBD2
abundance: -
j_gene: TRBJ2-1
v_gene: TRBV7-8
CDR3aa: CASSLSGGAPGEQFF
CDR3nt: TGTGCCAGCAGCTTATCCGGGGGGGCACCAGGTGAGCAGTTCTTC

d_gene: -
abundance: -
j_gene: TRBJ2-1
v_gene: TRBV24-1
CDR3aa: CATSDTTTGSSYNEQFF
CDR3nt: TGTGCCACCAGTGATACCACTACAGGGAGCTCCTACAATGAGCAGTTCTTC

d_gene: TRBD2
abundance: -
j_gene: TRBJ2-1
v_gene: TRBV7-8
CDR3aa: CASSLMDGLAGPYNEQFF
CDR3nt: TGTGCCAGCAGCTTAATGGATGGACTAGCGGGGCCATACAATGAGCAGTTCTTC

d_gene: -
abundance: -
j_gene: TRBJ2-2
v_gene: TRBV7-3
CDR3aa: CASSLVRNTGELFF
CDR3nt: TGTGCCAGCAGCTTAGTACGGAACACCGGGGAGCTGTTTTTT

d_gene: TRBD1
abundance: -
j_gene: TRBJ1-1
v_gene: TRBV7-2
CDR3aa: CASSPGTGLGNTEAFF
CDR3nt: TGTGCCAGCAGCCCAGGGACAGGCCTGGGGAACACTGAAGCTTTCTTT

d_gene: -
abundance: few
j_gene: TRBJ2-5
v_gene: TRBV7-2
CDR3aa: CASSLDGYNEQYF
CDR3nt: TGTGCCAGCAGCTTGGACGGTTACAATGAGCAGTACTTC

d_gene: -
abundance: -
j_gene: TRBJ2-7
v_gene: TRBV12-3/TRBV12-4
CDR3aa: CASSLGGGRGYEQYF
CDR3nt: TGTGCCAGCAGCTTGGGGGGCGGGAGAGGTTACGAGCAGTACTTC

d_gene: TRBD2
abundance: -
j_gene: TRBJ2-1
v_gene: TRBV6-6
CDR3aa: CASSYSGSGGERNEQFF
CDR3nt: TGTGCCAGCAGTTACTCGGGTAGCGGGGGCGAACGCAATGAGCAGTTCTTC

d_gene: -
abundance: -
j_gene: TRBJ1-5
v_gene: TRBV7-4
CDR3aa: CASSLATNQPQHF
CDR3nt: TGTGCCAGCAGCTTAGCTACCAATCAGCCCCAGCATTTT

d_gene: TRBD2
abundance: -
j_gene: TRBJ2-1
v_gene: TRBV11-2
CDR3aa: CASSLREVLRGGSEGEQFF
CDR3nt: TGTGCCAGCAGCTTAAGAGAGGTTCTAAGGGGCGGGAGTGAGGGTGAGCAGTTCTTC

d_gene: TRBD2
abundance: once
j_gene: TRBJ2-7
v_gene: TRBV6-2/TRBV6-3
CDR3aa: CASSLGLARYNEQYF
CDR3nt: TGTGCCAGCAGTCTAGGACTAGCTCGTTACAATGAGCAGTACTTC